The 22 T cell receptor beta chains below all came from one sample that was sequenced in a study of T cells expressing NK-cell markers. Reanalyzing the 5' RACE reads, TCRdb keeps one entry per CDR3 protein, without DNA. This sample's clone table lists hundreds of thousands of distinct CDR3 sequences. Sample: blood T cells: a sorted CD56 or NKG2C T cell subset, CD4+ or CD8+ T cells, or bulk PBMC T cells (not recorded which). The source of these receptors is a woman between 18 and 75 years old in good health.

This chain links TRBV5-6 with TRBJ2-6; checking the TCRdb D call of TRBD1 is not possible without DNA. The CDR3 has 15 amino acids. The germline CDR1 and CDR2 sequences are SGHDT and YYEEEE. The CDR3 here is CASIKRASGANVLTF.

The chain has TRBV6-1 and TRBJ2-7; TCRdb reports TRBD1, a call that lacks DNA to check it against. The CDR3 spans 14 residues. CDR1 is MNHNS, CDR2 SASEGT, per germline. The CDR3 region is CACCDRGLSYEQYF.

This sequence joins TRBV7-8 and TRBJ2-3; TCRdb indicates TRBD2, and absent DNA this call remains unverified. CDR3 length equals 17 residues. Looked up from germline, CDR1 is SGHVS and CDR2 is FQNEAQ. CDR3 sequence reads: CASSQGLAGESWDTQYF.

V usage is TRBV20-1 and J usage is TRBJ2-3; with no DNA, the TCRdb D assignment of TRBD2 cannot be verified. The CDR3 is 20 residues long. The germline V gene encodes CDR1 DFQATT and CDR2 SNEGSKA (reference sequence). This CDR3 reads CSATKPGLAGLPVQLDTQYF.

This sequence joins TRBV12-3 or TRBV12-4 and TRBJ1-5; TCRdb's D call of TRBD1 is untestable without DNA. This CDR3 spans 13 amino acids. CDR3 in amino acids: CASSQDRVQPQHF.

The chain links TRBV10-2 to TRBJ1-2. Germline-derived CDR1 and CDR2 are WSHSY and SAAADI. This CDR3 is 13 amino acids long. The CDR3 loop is CAVRGLANYGYTF.

The CDR3 here is CSANSFVLYEQYF. V usage is TRBV20-1 and J usage is TRBJ2-7. Germline lookup yields CDR1 DFQATT and CDR2 SNEGSKA (reference sequence). The CDR3 is made up of 13 amino acids.

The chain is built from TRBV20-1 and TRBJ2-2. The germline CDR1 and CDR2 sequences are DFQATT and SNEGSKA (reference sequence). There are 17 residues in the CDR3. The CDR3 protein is CSARGSGSLINTGELFF.

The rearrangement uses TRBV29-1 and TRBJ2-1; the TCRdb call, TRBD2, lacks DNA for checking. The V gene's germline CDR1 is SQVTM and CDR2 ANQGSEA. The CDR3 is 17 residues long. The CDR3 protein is CSVRTSGSGSSYNEQFF.

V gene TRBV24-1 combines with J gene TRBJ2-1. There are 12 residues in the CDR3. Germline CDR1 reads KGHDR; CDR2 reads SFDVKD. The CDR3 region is CATSDEYNEQFF.

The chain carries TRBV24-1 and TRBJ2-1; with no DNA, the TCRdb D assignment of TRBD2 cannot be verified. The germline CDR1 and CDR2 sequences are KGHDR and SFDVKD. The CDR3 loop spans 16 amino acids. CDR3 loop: CAPGGGGRFLYNEQFF.

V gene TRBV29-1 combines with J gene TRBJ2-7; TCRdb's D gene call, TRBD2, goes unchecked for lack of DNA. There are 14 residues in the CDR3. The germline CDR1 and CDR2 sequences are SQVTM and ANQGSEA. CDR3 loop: CSVDGYSGNYEQYF.

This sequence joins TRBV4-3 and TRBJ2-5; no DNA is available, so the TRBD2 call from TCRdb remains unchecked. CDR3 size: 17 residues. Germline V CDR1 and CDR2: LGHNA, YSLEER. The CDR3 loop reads CASSRGSTSGGQETQYF.

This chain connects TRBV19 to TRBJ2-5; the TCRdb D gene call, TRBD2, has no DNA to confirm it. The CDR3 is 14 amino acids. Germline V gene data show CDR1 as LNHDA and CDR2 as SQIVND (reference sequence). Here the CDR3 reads CASSTKGLQETQYF.

This chain's CDR3 is CASSFPGTSGRIYNEQFF. The V call is TRBV11-2, the J call TRBJ2-1; TCRdb's assignment of TRBD2 cannot be checked, as there is no DNA. There are 18 residues in the CDR3. In germline, CDR1 is SGHAT, CDR2 FQNNGV.

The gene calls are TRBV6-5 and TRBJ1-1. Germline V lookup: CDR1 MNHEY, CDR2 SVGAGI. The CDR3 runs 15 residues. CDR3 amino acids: CASSYRVGASTEAFF.

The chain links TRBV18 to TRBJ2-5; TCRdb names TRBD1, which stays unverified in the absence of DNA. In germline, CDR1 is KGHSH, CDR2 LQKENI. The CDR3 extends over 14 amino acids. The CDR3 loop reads CASSPPEGVETQYF.

The CDR3 sequence is CASIWGSLPGELFF. The rearrangement joins TRBV6-2 or TRBV6-3 to TRBJ2-2. The CDR3 totals 14 residues. CDR1 is MNHEY and CDR2 is SVGEGT in the germline V gene.

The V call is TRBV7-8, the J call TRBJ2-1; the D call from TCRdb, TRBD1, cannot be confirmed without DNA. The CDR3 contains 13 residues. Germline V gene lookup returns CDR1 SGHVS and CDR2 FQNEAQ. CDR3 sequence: CASSLSPGDEQFF.

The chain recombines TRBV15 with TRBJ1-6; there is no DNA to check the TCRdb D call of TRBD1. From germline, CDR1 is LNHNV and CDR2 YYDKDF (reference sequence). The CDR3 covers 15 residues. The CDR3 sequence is CATSKKDRRISPLHF.

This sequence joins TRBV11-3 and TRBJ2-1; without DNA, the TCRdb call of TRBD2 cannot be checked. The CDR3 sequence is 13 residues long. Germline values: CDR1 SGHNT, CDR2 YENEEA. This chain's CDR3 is CARLAGGPDEQFF.

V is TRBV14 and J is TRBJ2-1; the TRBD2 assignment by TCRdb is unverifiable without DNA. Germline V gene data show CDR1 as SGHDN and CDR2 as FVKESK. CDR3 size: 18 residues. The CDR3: CASSRGPSGGRSYNEQFF. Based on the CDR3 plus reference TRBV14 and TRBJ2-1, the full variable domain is EAGVTQFPSHSVIEKGQTVTLRCDPISGHDNLYWYRRVMGKEIKFLLHFVKESKQDESGMPNNRFLAERTGGTYSTLKVQPAELEDSGVYFCASSRGPSGGRSYNEQFFGPGTRLTVL.